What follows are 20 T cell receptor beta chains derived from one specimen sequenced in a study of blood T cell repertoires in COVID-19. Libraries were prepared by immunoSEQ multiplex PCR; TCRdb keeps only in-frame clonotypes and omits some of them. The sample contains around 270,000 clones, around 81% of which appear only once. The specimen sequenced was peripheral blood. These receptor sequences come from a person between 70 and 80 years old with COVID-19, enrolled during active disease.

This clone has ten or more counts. The CDR3: CASSPKRTNTGELFF. For the CDR3, the DNA is TGTGCCAGCTCCCCCAAGCGCACGAACACCGGGGAGCTGTTTTTT. V is TRBV11-3 and J is TRBJ2-2; D uncertain. V was clipped by 8 bases and J by 0 bases, with 13 bases between them. Germline V gene sequence: CDR1 SGHNT, CDR2 YENEEA. This CDR3 is built from 15 residues. The full variable domain, rest sourced from reference TRBV11-3 and TRBJ2-2, is EAGVVQSPRYKIIEKKQPVAFWCNPISGHNTLYWYLQNLGQGPELLIRYENEEAVDDSQLPKDRFSAERLKGVDSTLKIQPAELGDSAVYLCASSPKRTNTGELFFGEGSRLTVL.

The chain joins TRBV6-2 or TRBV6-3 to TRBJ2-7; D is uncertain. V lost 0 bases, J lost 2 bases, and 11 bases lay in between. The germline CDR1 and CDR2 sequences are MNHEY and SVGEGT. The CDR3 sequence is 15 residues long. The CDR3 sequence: CASSYSLASPYEQYF. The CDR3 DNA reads TGTGCCAGCAGTTACTCCCTGGCTTCTCCCTACGAGCAGTACTTC.

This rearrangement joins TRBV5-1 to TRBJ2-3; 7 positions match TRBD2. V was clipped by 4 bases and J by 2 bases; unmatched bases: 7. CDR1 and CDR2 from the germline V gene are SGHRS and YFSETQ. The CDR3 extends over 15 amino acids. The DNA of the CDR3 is TGCGCCAGCAGCCGGACGGGACTACCCACAGATACGCAGTATTTT. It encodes CASSRTGLPTDTQYF.

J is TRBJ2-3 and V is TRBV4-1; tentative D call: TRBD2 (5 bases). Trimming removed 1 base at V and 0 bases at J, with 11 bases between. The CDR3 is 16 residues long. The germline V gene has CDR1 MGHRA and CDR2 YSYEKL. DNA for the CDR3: TGCGCCAGCAGCCAAGTTCACGGGAAAAGCACAGATACGCAGTATTTT. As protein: CASSQVHGKSTDTQYF.

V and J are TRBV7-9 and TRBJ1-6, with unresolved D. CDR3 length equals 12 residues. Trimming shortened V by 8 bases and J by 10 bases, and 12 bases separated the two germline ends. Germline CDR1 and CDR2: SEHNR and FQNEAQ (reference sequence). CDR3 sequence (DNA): TGTGCCAGCTGGAGGGAAGGATCACCCCTCCACTTT. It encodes CASWREGSPLHF.

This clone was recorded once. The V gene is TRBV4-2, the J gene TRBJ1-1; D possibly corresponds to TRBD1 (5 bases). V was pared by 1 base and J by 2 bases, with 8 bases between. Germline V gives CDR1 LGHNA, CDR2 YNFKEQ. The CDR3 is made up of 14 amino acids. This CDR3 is CASSQVTANTEAFF. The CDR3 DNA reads TGTGCCAGCAGCCAAGTGACAGCTAACACTGAAGCTTTCTTT.

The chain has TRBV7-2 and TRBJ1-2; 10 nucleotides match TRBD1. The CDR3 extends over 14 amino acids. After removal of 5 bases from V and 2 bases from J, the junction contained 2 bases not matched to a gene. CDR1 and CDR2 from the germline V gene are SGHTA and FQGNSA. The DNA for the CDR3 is TGTGCCAGCAGCCCGGGACAGGGGAACTATGGCTACACCTTC. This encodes CASSPGQGNYGYTF.

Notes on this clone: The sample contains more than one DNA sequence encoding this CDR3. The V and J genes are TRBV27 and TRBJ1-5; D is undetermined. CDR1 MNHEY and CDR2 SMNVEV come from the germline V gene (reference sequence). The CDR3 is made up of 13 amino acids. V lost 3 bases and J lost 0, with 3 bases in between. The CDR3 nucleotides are TGTGCCAGCAGTTTCTCTAGCAATCAGCCCCAGCATTTT. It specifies CASSFSSNQPQHF.

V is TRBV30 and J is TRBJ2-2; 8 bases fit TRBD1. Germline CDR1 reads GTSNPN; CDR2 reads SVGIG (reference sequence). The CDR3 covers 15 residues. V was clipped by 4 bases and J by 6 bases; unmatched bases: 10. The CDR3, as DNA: TGTGCCTGGACTAAGTTCGACAGGGGAGCCGGGGAGCTGTTTTTT. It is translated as CAWTKFDRGAGELFF.

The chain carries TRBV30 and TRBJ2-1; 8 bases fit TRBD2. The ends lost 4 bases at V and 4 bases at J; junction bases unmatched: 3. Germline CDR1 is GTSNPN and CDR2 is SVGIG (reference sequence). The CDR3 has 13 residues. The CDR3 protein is CAWKRERYNEQFF. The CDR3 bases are TGTGCCTGGAAGCGGGAGAGGTACAATGAGCAGTTCTTC.

Here the CDR3 reads CASSETSGAGANVLTF. In DNA form, the CDR3 reads TGTGCCAGCAGTGAAACGTCAGGGGCCGGGGCCAACGTCCTGACTTTC. The rearrangement links TRBV6-1 to TRBJ2-6; TRBD1 is a possible D gene (6 bases). CDR1 is MNHNS and CDR2 is SASEGT in the germline V gene. The CDR3 consists of 16 residues. Between the trimmed V and J ends, which lost 2 bases and 4 bases, there was a span of 12 bases.

The CDR3 loop is CASSRDRFYGYTF. DNA of the CDR3: TGTGCCAGCAGCCGCGACAGATTCTATGGCTACACCTTC. V usage is TRBV6-5 and J usage is TRBJ1-2, with a weak D call TRBD1 (5 bases). V shed 6 bases and J shed 4 bases, with 12 bases lying between them. This CDR3 spans 13 amino acids. CDR1 and CDR2 from the germline V gene are MNHEY and SVGAGI.

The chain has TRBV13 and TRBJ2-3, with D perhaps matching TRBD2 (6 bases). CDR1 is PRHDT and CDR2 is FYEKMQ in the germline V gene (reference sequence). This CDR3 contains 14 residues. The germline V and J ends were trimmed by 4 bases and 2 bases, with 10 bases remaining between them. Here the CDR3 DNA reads TGTGCCAGCAGCTATAGCGGATCCACAGATACGCAGTATTTT. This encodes CASSYSGSTDTQYF.

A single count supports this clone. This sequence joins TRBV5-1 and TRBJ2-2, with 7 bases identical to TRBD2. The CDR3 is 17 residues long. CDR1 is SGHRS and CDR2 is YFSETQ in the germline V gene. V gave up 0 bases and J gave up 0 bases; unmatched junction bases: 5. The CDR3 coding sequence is TGCGCCAGCAGCTTGGGAGTCCGGGGGGCGAACACCGGGGAGCTGTTTTTT. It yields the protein CASSLGVRGANTGELFF.

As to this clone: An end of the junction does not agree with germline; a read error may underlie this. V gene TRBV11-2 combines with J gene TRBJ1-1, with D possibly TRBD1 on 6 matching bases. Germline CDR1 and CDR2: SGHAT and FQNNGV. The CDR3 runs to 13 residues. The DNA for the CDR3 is TGTGCCAGCAGCCTAGAAAGACAGGCCGAAGCTTTCTTT. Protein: CASSLERQAEAFF.

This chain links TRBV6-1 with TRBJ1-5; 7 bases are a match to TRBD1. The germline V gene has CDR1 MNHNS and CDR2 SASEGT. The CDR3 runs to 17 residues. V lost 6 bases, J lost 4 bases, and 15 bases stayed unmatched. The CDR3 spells CASSEQPAGQLNQPQHF. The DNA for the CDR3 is TGTGCCAGCAGCGAACAGCCGGCGGGACAGTTGAATCAGCCCCAGCATTTT.

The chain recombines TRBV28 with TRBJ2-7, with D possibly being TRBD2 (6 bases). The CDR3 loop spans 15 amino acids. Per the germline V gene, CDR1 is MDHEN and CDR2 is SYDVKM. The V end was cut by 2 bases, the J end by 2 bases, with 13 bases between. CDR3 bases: TGTGCCAGCAGTTTAGCAGGCGCGGGACCCTACGAGCAGTACTTC. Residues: CASSLAGAGPYEQYF.

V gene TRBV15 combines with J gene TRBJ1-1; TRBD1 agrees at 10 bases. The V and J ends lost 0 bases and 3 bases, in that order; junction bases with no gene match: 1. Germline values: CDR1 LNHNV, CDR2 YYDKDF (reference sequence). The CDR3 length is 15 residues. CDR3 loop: CATSRDGTGDTEAFF. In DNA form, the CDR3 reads TGTGCCACCAGCAGAGATGGGACAGGGGACACTGAAGCTTTCTTT.

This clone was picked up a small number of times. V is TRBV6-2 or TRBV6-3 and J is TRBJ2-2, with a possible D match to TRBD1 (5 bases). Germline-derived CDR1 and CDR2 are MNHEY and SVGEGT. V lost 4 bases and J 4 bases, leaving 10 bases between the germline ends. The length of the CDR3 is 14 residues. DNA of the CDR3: TGTGCCAGCAGTTGGGGCCGGAGCACCGGGGAGCTGTTTTTT. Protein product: CASSWGRSTGELFF.

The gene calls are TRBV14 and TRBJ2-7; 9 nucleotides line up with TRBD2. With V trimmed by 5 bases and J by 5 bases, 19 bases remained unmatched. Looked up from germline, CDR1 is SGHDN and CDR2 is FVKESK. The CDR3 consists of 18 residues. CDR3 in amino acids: CASSFYGPGSGRPHEQYF. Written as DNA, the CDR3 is TGTGCCAGCAGCTTCTACGGCCCGGGGAGCGGGAGGCCGCACGAGCAGTACTTC.